One and the same sample provided the 21 T cell receptor beta chains below, sequenced in a study of T cells after yellow fever vaccination. TCRdb itself ran the 5' RACE reads through MiXCR, one entry per CDR3 protein. The sample lists approximately 600,000 distinct CDR3 sequences, roughly 12% seen once, with 15% in the top ten. Material: PBMCs, obtained on the day of the yellow fever booster vaccination. Receptor source: a man aged 30 to 39 who received the YFV17D yellow fever vaccine.

There are many counts of this clonotype. The V and J genes are TRBV15 and TRBJ2-1; D call uncertain. The V and J ends lost 0 bases and 4 bases respectively, with 7 bases between them. The CDR3 runs 14 residues. CDR1 LNHNV and CDR2 YYDKDF come from the germline V gene (reference sequence). The CDR3 reads CATSRDADYNEQFF. The CDR3 DNA follows: TGTGCCACCAGCAGAGATGCAGATTACAATGAGCAGTTCTTC. Full variable domain (rest looked up from reference TRBV15 and TRBJ2-1): DAMVIQNPRYQVTQFGKPVTLSCSQTLNHNVMYWYQQKSSQAPKLLFHYYDKDFNNEADTPDNFQSRRPNTSFCFLDIRSPGLGDTAMYLCATSRDADYNEQFFGPGTRLTVL.

This clonotype was picked up many times. The J gene is TRBJ2-1, the V gene TRBV14; no clear D gene. Germline V gives CDR1 SGHDN, CDR2 FVKESK. Trimming pared 5 bases from V and 3 bases from J, leaving 5 bases between. CDR3 length: 12 amino acids. The CDR3 nucleotides read TGTGCCAGCAGCGCCAACTACAATGAGCAGTTCTTC. This sequence encodes CASSANYNEQFF.

This clonotype was found a few times. The V gene is TRBV13, the J gene TRBJ2-1; possibly TRBD2 for D (5 bases). This CDR3 is built from 17 residues. CDR1 and CDR2 (germline): PRHDT, FYEKMQ (reference sequence). The V and J ends lost 1 base and 3 bases respectively, with 16 bases between them. DNA for the CDR3: TGTGCCAGCAGCTTAGCAGGTACCGGGGTTATCTACAATGAGCAGTTCTTC. Translating gives CASSLAGTGVIYNEQFF.

V usage is TRBV20-1 and J usage is TRBJ2-1, with 9 positions matching TRBD2. The CDR3 runs 17 residues. J gave up 6 bases and V 4 bases, and 16 bases lay outside the gene matches. The germline CDR1 and CDR2 sequences are DFQATT and SNEGSKA (reference sequence). CDR3 region: CSATTSGPRSGSNEQFF. CDR3 bases: TGCAGTGCTACGACTAGCGGCCCTAGATCAGGGAGCAATGAGCAGTTCTTC.

A few counts support this clonotype. This chain connects TRBV20-1 to TRBJ2-4, with 7 bases lining up with TRBD2. With V trimmed by 3 bases and J by 0 bases, 8 bases remained unmatched. Germline V gene data show CDR1 as DFQATT and CDR2 as SNEGSKA (reference sequence). The CDR3 contains 16 residues. CDR3 loop: CSASRAGALAKNIQYF. CDR3 nucleotides: TGCAGTGCTAGTCGCGCGGGAGCCCTAGCCAAAAACATTCAGTACTTC.

This clonotype has more than one count but fewer than ten. This chain joins TRBV9 and TRBJ1-5; tentative D call: TRBD1 (5 bases). CDR1 is SGDLS, CDR2 YYNGEE, per germline. CDR3 length: 14 amino acids. Trimming took 3 bases from V and 0 from J, leaving 7 bases between them. The CDR3 DNA sequence: TGTGCCAGCAGCGGGGGCAATAGCAATCAGCCCCAGCATTTT. It is translated as CASSGGNSNQPQHF.

This sequence joins TRBV7-8 and TRBJ2-3; D remains ambiguous. The CDR3 totals 17 residues. Trimming cost V 0 bases and J 2 bases, with 15 bases left between them. Per germline, CDR1 SGHVS and CDR2 FQNEAQ. CDR3 DNA sequence: TGTGCCAGCAGCTTAGCGGTTAACCCCATGCACACAGATACGCAGTATTTT. It specifies CASSLAVNPMHTDTQYF.

The chain combines TRBV5-1 with TRBJ1-5; D call uncertain. The CDR3 runs 13 residues. Germline CDR1 and CDR2: SGHRS and YFSETQ. Deletions cut 0 bases from V and 5 bases from J, with 6 bases between. The CDR3 spells CASSLDTDQPQHF. The CDR3 nucleotides are TGCGCCAGCAGCTTGGACACAGATCAGCCCCAGCATTTT.

This chain uses TRBV20-1 with TRBJ1-1, with 11 bases lining up with TRBD1. The germline CDR1 and CDR2 sequences are DFQATT and SNEGSKA (reference sequence). The CDR3 has 16 residues. The V gene end was trimmed by 0 bases and the J gene end by 4 bases; junction bases not matched to a gene: 7. This chain's CDR3 is CSARERTGGAGTEAFF. The CDR3 bases are TGCAGTGCTAGAGAGAGGACAGGGGGCGCAGGCACTGAAGCTTTCTTT.

V gene TRBV18 combines with J gene TRBJ1-6, with TRBD1 as a possible D gene (5 bases). Trimming cost V 1 base and J 9 bases, with 10 bases left between them. Germline V gives CDR1 KGHSH, CDR2 LQKENI. The CDR3 is 14 amino acids. The CDR3, as DNA: TGTGCCAGCTCACCACGGGGGGAAAGTTCACCCCTCCACTTT. Its protein product is CASSPRGESSPLHF.

The chain joins TRBV10-3 to TRBJ2-7; the D gene is possibly TRBD2 (5 bases). Trimming stripped 11 bases from V and 2 bases from J, with 25 bases between. CDR3 length: 16 amino acids. Germline V gene data show CDR1 as ENHRY and CDR2 as SYGVKD. The CDR3 coding sequence is TGTGCCTCCAGCGGCGCCGATCTTGGATCCGCCTACGAGCAGTACTTC. Protein product: CASSGADLGSAYEQYF.

V is TRBV6-1 and J is TRBJ1-4; the D is unclear. V was trimmed by 8 bases and J by 7 bases, leaving 11 bases between them. Germline V gives CDR1 MNHNS, CDR2 SASEGT. This CDR3 comprises 12 residues. CDR3 sequence: CASRDAGEKLFF. In DNA, the CDR3 is TGTGCCAGCCGGGATGCTGGTGAAAAACTGTTTTTT.

In its sample, this clonotype was seen a few times. V is TRBV20-1 and J is TRBJ1-2; perhaps TRBD1 as D (5 bases). The CDR3 is 11 residues long. V lost 3 bases and J 6 bases, leaving 8 bases between the germline ends. Germline V gives CDR1 DFQATT, CDR2 SNEGSKA (reference sequence). The DNA of the CDR3 is TGCAGTGCTAGCAGGGTCAATGGCTACACCTTC. Amino acid sequence: CSASRVNGYTF.

This rearrangement joins TRBV7-2 to TRBJ2-1; D may be TRBD1 or TRBD2 (5 bases each). Germline lookup yields CDR1 SGHTA and CDR2 FQGNSA. Trimming took 0 bases from V and 5 from J, leaving 11 bases between them. This CDR3 spans 15 amino acids. The CDR3 spells CASSLAGASHNEQFF. The CDR3 region has the DNA TGTGCCAGCAGCTTAGCCGGGGCCTCTCACAATGAGCAGTTCTTC.

The rearrangement joins TRBV7-9 to TRBJ1-1; TRBD1 might be the D (5 bases). Between the trimmed V and J ends, which lost 4 bases and 6 bases, there was a span of 18 bases. Germline V CDR1 and CDR2: SEHNR, FQNEAQ (reference sequence). The CDR3 spans 15 residues. This CDR3 reads CASSWGGGKNAEAFF. The CDR3 DNA follows: TGTGCCAGCAGCTGGGGCGGGGGGAAAAACGCTGAAGCTTTCTTT.

This clonotype was detected only a few times. The V call is TRBV10-3, the J call TRBJ1-4, with TRBD1 matching over 7 bases. V lost 6 bases, J lost 7 bases, and 8 bases stayed unmatched. The CDR3 is 14 residues long. Germline loops: CDR1 ENHRY, CDR2 SYGVKD. CDR3 residues: CAIRADRDAEKLFF. CDR3 DNA: TGTGCCATCAGAGCCGACAGGGATGCTGAAAAACTGTTTTTT.

The rearrangement joins TRBV5-4 to TRBJ2-3, with D uncertain. Germline V gives CDR1 SGHNT, CDR2 YYREEE (reference sequence). This CDR3 contains 16 residues. V shed 3 bases and J shed 3 bases, with 17 bases lying between them. CDR3 sequence (DNA): TGTGCCAGCAGCTACCCCTCCCGGGTGGGGACAGATACGCAGTATTTT. This gives the protein CASSYPSRVGTDTQYF.

The chain carries TRBV18 and TRBJ1-4; D is unresolved. V was clipped by 0 bases and J by 7 bases, with 12 bases between them. Germline CDR1 and CDR2: KGHSH and LQKENI. CDR3 length: 15 amino acids. CDR3 nucleotide sequence: TGTGCCAGCTCACCACCGGAAGGGTTCGGTGAAAAACTGTTTTTT. Translation: CASSPPEGFGEKLFF. Combining the CDR3 with reference TRBV18 and TRBJ1-4 gives the whole variable domain NAGVMQNPRHLVRRRGQEARLRCSPMKGHSHVYWYRQLPEEGLKFMVYLQKENIIDESGMPKERFSAEFPKEGPSILRIQQVVRGDSAAYFCASSPPEGFGEKLFFGSGTQLSVL.

V is TRBV5-6 and J is TRBJ1-1, with 9 bases identical to TRBD1. The ends lost 4 bases at V and 5 bases at J; junction bases unmatched: 6. The CDR3 has 14 residues. Germline V gene lookup returns CDR1 SGHDT and CDR2 YYEEEE. The CDR3 region is CASSPGQGFTEAFF. CDR3 nucleotide sequence: TGTGCCAGCAGCCCCGGACAGGGGTTTACTGAAGCTTTCTTT.

The chain employs TRBV15 and TRBJ2-1, with TRBD1 identical over 10 bases. The CDR3 extends over 16 amino acids. Germline values: CDR1 LNHNV, CDR2 YYDKDF (reference sequence). V lost 1 base and J lost 1; bases outside the gene matches: 1. CDR3 sequence reads: CATSRGQGASYNEQFF. The DNA of the CDR3 is TGTGCCACCAGCAGAGGACAGGGGGCTTCCTACAATGAGCAGTTCTTC. The entire variable domain, with the rest obtained from reference TRBV15 and TRBJ2-1, is as follows: DAMVIQNPRYQVTQFGKPVTLSCSQTLNHNVMYWYQQKSSQAPKLLFHYYDKDFNNEADTPDNFQSRRPNTSFCFLDIRSPGLGDTAMYLCATSRGQGASYNEQFFGPGTRLTVL.

This clonotype was observed at least ten times. The chain combines TRBV7-9 with TRBJ2-3; D unresolved. There are 14 residues in the CDR3. The V and J ends lost 6 bases and 0 bases respectively, with 10 bases between them. CDR1 is SEHNR and CDR2 is FQNEAQ in the germline V gene (reference sequence). The CDR3 sequence: CASSTGPSTDTQYF. The CDR3, as DNA: TGTGCCAGCAGTACTGGCCCTAGCACAGATACGCAGTATTTT.